The T cell receptor (beta chain) under discussion was sequenced for a study of blood T cell repertoires in COVID-19. Study overall: Acute and convalescent COVID-19 samples came from the United States, Italy and Spain. The cDNA or gDNA used as material had been derived from T cells, B-cell-depleted T cells, or PBMCs.

Original analysis: From reference gene primer amplification, estimates of nucleated cell counts were derived. Clones were sequenced by immunoSEQ multiplex PCR, and TCRdb holds only the in-frame ones, with some missing. V, J and clone size reflect that table, while D and trimming were determined from the DNA. Of roughly 250,000 clones in the sample, roughly nine tenths are singletons; the top ten hold less than 15%. Seattle's enrolled individuals joined amid active infection and were then monitored longitudinally. The source is a woman aged 25 to 39 with COVID-19, enrolled during active disease. The specimen sequenced was peripheral blood.

The CDR3 is CSASSSGGPGTTDTQYF. CDR3 bases: TGCAGTGCTAGTAGTAGCGGGGGGCCCGGTACAACAGATACGCAGTATTTT. The V gene is TRBV20-1, the J gene TRBJ2-3, with TRBD2 identical over 10 bases. Germline CDR1 and CDR2: DFQATT and SNEGSKA (reference sequence). The length of the CDR3 is 17 residues. With V trimmed by 3 bases and J by 3 bases, 12 bases remained unmatched.